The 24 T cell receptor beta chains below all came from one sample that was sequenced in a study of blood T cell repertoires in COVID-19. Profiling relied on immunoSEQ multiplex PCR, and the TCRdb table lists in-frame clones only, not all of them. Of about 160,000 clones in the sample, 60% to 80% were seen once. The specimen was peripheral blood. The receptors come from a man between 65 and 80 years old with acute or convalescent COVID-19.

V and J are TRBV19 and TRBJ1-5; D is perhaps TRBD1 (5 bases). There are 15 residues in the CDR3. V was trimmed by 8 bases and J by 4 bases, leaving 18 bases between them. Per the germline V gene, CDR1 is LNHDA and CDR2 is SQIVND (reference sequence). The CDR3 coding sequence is TGTGCCAGTGACAGCTTGGGCGTTTTGAATCAGCCCCAGCATTTT. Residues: CASDSLGVLNQPQHF.

As DNA, the CDR3 is TGTGCCAGCAGTCCGATTGGGACAGGGATAAATAGCAATCAGCCCCAGCATTTT. Protein: CASSPIGTGINSNQPQHF. The chain uses TRBV27 and TRBJ1-5, with 9 bases lining up with TRBD1. The CDR3 has 18 residues. After removal of 5 bases from V and 0 bases from J, the junction contained 11 bases not matched to a gene. Germline V gives CDR1 MNHEY, CDR2 SMNVEV (reference sequence).

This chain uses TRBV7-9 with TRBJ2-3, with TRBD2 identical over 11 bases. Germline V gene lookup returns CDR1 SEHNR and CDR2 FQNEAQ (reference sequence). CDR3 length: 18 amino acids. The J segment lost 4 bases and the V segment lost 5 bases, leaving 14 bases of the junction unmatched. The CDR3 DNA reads TGTGCCAGCAGCCCAAGGCGGCTAGCGGGGGGCCCCCCAGATACGCAGTATTTT. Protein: CASSPRRLAGGPPDTQYF.

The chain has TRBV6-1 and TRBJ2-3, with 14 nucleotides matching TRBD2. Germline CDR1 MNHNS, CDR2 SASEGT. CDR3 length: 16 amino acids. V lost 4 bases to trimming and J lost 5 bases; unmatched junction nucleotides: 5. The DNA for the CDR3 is TGTGCCAGCAGTGCGACTAGCGGGAGGGTAGGAGATACGCAGTATTTT. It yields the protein CASSATSGRVGDTQYF.

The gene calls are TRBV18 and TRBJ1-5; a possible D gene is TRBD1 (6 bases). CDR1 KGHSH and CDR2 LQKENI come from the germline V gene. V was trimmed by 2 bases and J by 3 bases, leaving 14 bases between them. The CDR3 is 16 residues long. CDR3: CASSPFGQGNNQPQHF. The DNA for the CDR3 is TGTGCCAGCTCACCATTTGGGCAGGGGAACAATCAGCCCCAGCATTTT.

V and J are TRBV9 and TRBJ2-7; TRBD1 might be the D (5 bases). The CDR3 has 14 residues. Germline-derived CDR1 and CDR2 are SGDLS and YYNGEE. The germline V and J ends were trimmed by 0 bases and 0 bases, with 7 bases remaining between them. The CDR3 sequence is CASSVGQSSYEQYF. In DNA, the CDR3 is TGTGCCAGCAGCGTAGGACAGAGCTCCTACGAGCAGTACTTC.

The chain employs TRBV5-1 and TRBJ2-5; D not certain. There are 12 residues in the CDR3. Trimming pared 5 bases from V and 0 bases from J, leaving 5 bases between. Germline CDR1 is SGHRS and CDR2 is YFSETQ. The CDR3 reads CASRPDQETQYF. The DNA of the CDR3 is TGCGCCAGCAGGCCGGACCAAGAGACCCAGTACTTC.

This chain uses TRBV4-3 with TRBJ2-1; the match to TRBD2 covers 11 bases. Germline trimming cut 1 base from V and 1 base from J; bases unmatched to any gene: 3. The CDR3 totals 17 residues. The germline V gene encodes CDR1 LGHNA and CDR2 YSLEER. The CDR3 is CASSQGLAGGSYNEQFF. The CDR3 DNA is TGCGCCAGCAGCCAAGGTCTAGCGGGAGGATCCTACAATGAGCAGTTCTTC.

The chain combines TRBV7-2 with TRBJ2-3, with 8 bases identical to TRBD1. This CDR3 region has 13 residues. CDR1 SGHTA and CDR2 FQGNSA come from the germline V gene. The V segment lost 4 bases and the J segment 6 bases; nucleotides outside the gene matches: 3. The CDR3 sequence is CASSSDRVDTQYF. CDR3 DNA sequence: TGTGCCAGCAGCTCGGACAGGGTGGATACGCAGTATTTT.

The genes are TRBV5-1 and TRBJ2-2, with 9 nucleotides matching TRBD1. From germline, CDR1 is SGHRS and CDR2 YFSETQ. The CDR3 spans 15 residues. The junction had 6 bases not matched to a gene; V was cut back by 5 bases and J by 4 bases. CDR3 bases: TGCGCCAGCAGTTTAACAGGGGGCGGCACCGGGGAGCTGTTTTTT. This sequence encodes CASSLTGGGTGELFF.

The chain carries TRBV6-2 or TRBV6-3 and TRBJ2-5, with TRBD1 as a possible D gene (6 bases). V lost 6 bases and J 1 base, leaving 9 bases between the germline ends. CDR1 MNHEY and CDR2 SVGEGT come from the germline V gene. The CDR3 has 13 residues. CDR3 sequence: CASSATGQETQYF. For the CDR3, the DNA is TGTGCCAGCAGCGCGACAGGCCAAGAGACCCAGTACTTC.

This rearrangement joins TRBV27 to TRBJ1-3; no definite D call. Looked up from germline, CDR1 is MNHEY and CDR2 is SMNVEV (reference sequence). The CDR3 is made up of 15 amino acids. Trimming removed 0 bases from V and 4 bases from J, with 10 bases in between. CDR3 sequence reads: CASSLSWVTGNTIYF. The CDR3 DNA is TGTGCCAGCAGTTTATCCTGGGTGACAGGAAACACCATATATTTT.

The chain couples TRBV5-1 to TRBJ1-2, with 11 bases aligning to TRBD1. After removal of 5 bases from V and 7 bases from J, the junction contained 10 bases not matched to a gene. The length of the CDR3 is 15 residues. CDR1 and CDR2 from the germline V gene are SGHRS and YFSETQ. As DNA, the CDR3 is TGCGCCAGCAGGTCCGGGACAGGGGGTTACCCTGGCTACACCTTC. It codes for CASRSGTGGYPGYTF.

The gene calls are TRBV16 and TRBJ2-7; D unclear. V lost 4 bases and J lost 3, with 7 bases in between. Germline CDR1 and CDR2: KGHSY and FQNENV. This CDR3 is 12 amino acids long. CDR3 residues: CASSPSSYEQYF. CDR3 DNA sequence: TGTGCCAGCAGCCCATCGAGCTACGAGCAGTACTTC.

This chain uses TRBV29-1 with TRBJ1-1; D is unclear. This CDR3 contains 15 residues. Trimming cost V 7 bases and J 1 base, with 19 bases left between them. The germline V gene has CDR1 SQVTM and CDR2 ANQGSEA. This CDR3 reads CSAQVLGAGNTEAFF. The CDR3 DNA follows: TGCAGCGCCCAAGTTTTGGGCGCAGGGAACACTGAAGCTTTCTTT.

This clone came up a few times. In DNA, the CDR3 is TGTGCCAGCAGCTTAAGGGCCCTAGCGGGCGCAGATACGCAGTATTTT. Translation gives CASSLRALAGADTQYF. The chain couples TRBV7-2 to TRBJ2-3; 8 bases fit TRBD2. The CDR3 is 16 residues long. CDR1 is SGHTA, CDR2 FQGNSA, per germline. With V trimmed by 2 bases and J by 4 bases, 8 bases remained unmatched.

CDR3 sequence reads: CASTGPGGYQPQHF. The CDR3 DNA sequence: TGTGCCAGCACCGGGCCAGGGGGTTATCAGCCCCAGCATTTT. This rearrangement joins TRBV28 to TRBJ1-5; 7 bases match TRBD1. The germline gives CDR1 MDHEN, CDR2 SYDVKM. Trimming at V came to 7 bases and at J to 5 bases, leaving 8 bases not matched to a gene. The CDR3 covers 14 residues.

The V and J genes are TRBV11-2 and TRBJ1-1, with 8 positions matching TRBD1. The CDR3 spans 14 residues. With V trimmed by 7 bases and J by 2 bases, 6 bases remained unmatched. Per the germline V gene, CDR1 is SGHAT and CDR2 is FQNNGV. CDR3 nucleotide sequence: TGTGCCAGCACCTGGACAGGGTTCAACACTGAAGCTTTCTTT. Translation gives CASTWTGFNTEAFF.

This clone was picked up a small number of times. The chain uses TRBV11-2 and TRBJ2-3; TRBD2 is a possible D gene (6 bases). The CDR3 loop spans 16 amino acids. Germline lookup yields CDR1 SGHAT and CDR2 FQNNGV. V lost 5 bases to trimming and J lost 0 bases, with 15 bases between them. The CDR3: CASSPSGGWSTDTQYF. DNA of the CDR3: TGTGCCAGCAGCCCCAGTGGGGGGTGGAGCACAGATACGCAGTATTTT.

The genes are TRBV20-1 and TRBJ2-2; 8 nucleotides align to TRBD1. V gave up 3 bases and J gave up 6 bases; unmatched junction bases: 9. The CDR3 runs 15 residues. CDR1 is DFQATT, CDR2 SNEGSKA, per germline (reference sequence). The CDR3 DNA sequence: TGCAGTGCTAGTCGGGACAGGCGTTCCGCCGGGGAGCTGTTTTTT. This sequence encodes CSASRDRRSAGELFF.

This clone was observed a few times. This chain's CDR3 is CARGPGPPGSPLHF. The CDR3 DNA sequence: TGTGCCAGGGGGCCGGGACCGCCGGGCTCACCCCTCCACTTT. The chain links TRBV24-1 to TRBJ1-6; tentatively, D is TRBD1 (6 bases). Germline V lookup: CDR1 KGHDR, CDR2 SFDVKD. V dropped 11 bases and J dropped 10 bases, with 20 bases sitting between them. CDR3 length: 14 residues.

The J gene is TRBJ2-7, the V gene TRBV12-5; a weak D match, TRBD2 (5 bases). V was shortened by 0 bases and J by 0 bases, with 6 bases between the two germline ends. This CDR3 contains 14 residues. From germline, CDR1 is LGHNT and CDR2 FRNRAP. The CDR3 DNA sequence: TGTGCTAGTGGTTTGGTAGGGAGCTCCTACGAGCAGTACTTC. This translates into CASGLVGSSYEQYF. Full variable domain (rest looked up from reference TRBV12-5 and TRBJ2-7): DARVTQTPRHKVTEMGQEVTMRCQPILGHNTVFWYRQTMMQGLELLAYFRNRAPLDDSGMPKDRFSAEMPDATLATLKIQPSEPRDSAVYFCASGLVGSSYEQYFGPGTRLTVT.

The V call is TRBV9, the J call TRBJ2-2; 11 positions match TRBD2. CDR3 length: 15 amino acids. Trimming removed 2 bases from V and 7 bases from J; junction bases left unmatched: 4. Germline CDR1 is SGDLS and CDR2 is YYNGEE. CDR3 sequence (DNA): TGTGCCAGCAGCGTGACTAGCGGGGTCGGCGGGGAGCTGTTTTTT. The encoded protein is CASSVTSGVGGELFF.

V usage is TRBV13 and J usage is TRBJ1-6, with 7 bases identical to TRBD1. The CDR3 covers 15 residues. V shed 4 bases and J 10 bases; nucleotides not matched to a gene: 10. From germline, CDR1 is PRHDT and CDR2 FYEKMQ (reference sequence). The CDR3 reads CASSSDRASGSPLHF. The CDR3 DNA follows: TGTGCCAGCAGCTCCGACAGGGCCTCAGGGTCACCCCTCCACTTT.